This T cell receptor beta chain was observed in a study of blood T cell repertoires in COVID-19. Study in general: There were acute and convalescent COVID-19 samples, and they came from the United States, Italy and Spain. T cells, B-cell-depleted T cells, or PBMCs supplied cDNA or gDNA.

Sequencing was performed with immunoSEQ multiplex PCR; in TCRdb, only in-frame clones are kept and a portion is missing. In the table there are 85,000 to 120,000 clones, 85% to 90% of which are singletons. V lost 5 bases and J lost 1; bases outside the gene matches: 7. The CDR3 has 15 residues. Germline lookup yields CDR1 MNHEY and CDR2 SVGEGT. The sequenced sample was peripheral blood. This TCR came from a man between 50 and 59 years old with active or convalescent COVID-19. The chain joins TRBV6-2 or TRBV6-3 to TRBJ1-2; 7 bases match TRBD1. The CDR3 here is CASSTGTAINYGYTF. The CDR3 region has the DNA TGTGCCAGCAGTACGGGGACAGCGATTAACTATGGCTACACCTTC.